This TCR beta chain appears in the sequencing data of a study of CD8+CD57+ T cells in acquired aplastic anemia. Findings and limits, study-wide: Patients and controls shared roughly 28 CD8+ CDR3 sequences, which appeared highly expressed in patients and within their immunodominant clones.

There are a few counts of this clonotype. Its specificity is unknown. After removal of 4 bases from V and 6 bases from J, the junction contained 4 bases not matched to a gene. Germline V gene lookup returns CDR1 LNHDA and CDR2 SQIVND (reference sequence). This CDR3 is built from 15 residues. The sequenced patients had an expansion of CD8+CD57+ cells seen by flow cytometry. Both TCR beta VDJ combination and CDR3 sequence profiling were carried out. Genomic DNA was the template for this profiling. From the reads, TCRdb called clonotypes with MiXCR, one entry per CDR3 protein. The sample includes more than 150,000 distinct CDR3 sequences, around half of them seen just once.

The clonotype originates from a human donor with aplastic anemia. Sequenced input: sorted CD4+, CD8+, or CD8+CD57+ T cells (not recorded which) from PBMCs. The chain links TRBV19 to TRBJ2-2; TRBD1 agrees at 11 bases. Here the CDR3 reads CASSKPGQGAGELFF. CDR3 bases: TGTGCCAGTAGTAAACCGGGACAGGGGGCCGGGGAGCTGTTTTTT.